A single sample is the source of the 11 T cell receptor beta chains below, sequenced in a study of shared clonotypes between healthy human individuals. Profiled with immunoSEQ multiplex PCR; TCRdb holds only in-frame clones, not every one. This table has nearly 1 million clones, more than 75% appearing once. The sequenced sample was memory CD4+ T cells sorted from blood. The subset denotes: CD45RA-negative fraction. All receptors derive from a man aged 18 to 29 in good health.

This clone was detected a few times. The V call is TRBV27, the J call TRBJ2-7; 11 bases align to TRBD1. The CDR3 has 16 residues. Germline V lookup: CDR1 MNHEY, CDR2 SMNVEV (reference sequence). J lost 4 bases, V lost 5 bases, and 10 bases had no gene match. The CDR3 DNA sequence: TGTGCCAGCAGTCCGATTCGGACAGGGGGCTTTTACGAGCAGTACTTC. Its translation: CASSPIRTGGFYEQYF.

V is TRBV2 and J is TRBJ2-7, with TRBD2 identical over 8 bases. Trimming took 6 bases from V and 1 from J; bases not matched to a gene: 14. This CDR3 has 17 amino acids. Per germline, CDR1 SNHLY and CDR2 FYNNEI. CDR3 sequence (DNA): TGTGCCAGCAGCCCAACGGGGGGGAGCAGCCTTTCCTACGAGCAGTACTTC. Translating gives CASSPTGGSSLSYEQYF.

V is TRBV7-9 and J is TRBJ2-7; D is undetermined. The CDR3 is 15 amino acids. Germline V gives CDR1 SEHNR, CDR2 FQNEAQ (reference sequence). The V and J ends lost 3 bases and 2 bases respectively, with 14 bases between them. The CDR3 here is CASSLLEGLAYEQYF. For the CDR3, the DNA is TGTGCCAGCAGCTTGTTGGAAGGCTTAGCCTACGAGCAGTACTTC. The whole variable domain, remainder taken from reference TRBV7-9 and TRBJ2-7, is DTGVSQNPRHKITKRGQNVTFRCDPISEHNRLYWYRQTLGQGPEFLTYFQNEAQLEKSRLLSDRFSAERPKGSFSTLEIQRTEQGDSAMYLCASSLLEGLAYEQYFGPGTRLTVT.

This clone appeared a few times. The rearrangement links TRBV5-4 to TRBJ2-1, with 7 bases matching TRBD1. The length of the CDR3 is 14 residues. The V gene end was trimmed by 4 bases and the J gene end by 10 bases; junction bases not matched to a gene: 11. Germline loops: CDR1 SGHNT, CDR2 YYREEE (reference sequence). The CDR3 DNA reads as TGTGCCAGCAGCACAGGGGCACTGAAAACGGAGCAGTTCTTC. This translates into CASSTGALKTEQFF.

This clone was found once. The chain employs TRBV5-1 and TRBJ2-7; TRBD1 matches 7 bases. The V and J ends lost 3 bases and 11 bases, in that order; junction bases with no gene match: 8. The CDR3 totals 12 residues. The germline V gene encodes CDR1 SGHRS and CDR2 YFSETQ. In DNA form, the CDR3 reads TGCGCCAGCAGCTCAGCACAGGGGACCAAGTACTTC. Translating gives CASSSAQGTKYF.

The rearrangement links TRBV7-9 to TRBJ2-5; D may be TRBD1 or TRBD2 (5 bases each). Trimming removed 5 bases from V and 2 bases from J, with 12 bases in between. Germline CDR1 and CDR2: SEHNR and FQNEAQ (reference sequence). The CDR3 sequence is 14 residues long. CDR3 region: CASSPGSQQETQYF. In nucleotides, the CDR3 is TGTGCCAGCAGCCCAGGGAGTCAGCAAGAGACCCAGTACTTC.

This clone was counted once. The V gene is TRBV11-3, the J gene TRBJ1-5, with 8 bases fitting TRBD1. The V segment lost 0 bases and the J segment 0 bases; nucleotides outside the gene matches: 10. CDR3 size: 19 residues. Germline V gives CDR1 SGHNT, CDR2 YENEEA. The CDR3 DNA follows: TGTGCCAGCAGCTTAGAGGGACGACAGGGGCCTTATAGCAATCAGCCCCAGCATTTT. The encoded protein is CASSLEGRQGPYSNQPQHF.

The V gene is TRBV19, the J gene TRBJ2-7; D might be TRBD1 (6 bases). CDR1 and CDR2 from the germline V gene are LNHDA and SQIVND (reference sequence). The V gene lost 10 bases and the J gene lost 2 bases, with 15 bases spanning the gap. The CDR3 runs 13 residues. Here the CDR3 DNA reads TGTGCCACAAGGGAGACAGGCACCTACGAGCAGTACTTC. Its protein product is CATRETGTYEQYF.

This CDR3 is CASSLARTSGGADPYNEQFF. The CDR3 nucleotides read TGCGCCAGCAGCTTGGCAAGGACTAGCGGGGGGGCGGACCCCTACAATGAGCAGTTCTTC. The J gene is TRBJ2-1, the V gene TRBV5-1; 15 bases match TRBD2. CDR1 is SGHRS and CDR2 is YFSETQ in the germline V gene. This CDR3 is built from 20 residues. J was trimmed by 2 bases and V by 0 bases; bases with no gene match: 9.

The CDR3 bases are TGTGCCAGCAGCGTAGCTGCGGGAGGTCACAATGAGCAGTTCTTC. Translating it yields CASSVAAGGHNEQFF. J is TRBJ2-1 and V is TRBV9, with 8 nucleotides matching TRBD2. Germline V gene data show CDR1 as SGDLS and CDR2 as YYNGEE. The J segment lost 5 bases and the V segment lost 0 bases, leaving 4 bases of the junction unmatched. The CDR3 length is 15 residues.

The rearrangement links TRBV5-1 to TRBJ2-2; 9 bases fit TRBD1. V dropped 4 bases and J dropped 2; count of bases not matched to a gene: 3. Germline V CDR1 and CDR2: SGHRS, YFSETQ. The CDR3 extends over 15 amino acids. As DNA, the CDR3 is TGCGCCAGCAGCAAGGACAGGGGTAACACCGGGGAGCTGTTTTTT. This encodes CASSKDRGNTGELFF.